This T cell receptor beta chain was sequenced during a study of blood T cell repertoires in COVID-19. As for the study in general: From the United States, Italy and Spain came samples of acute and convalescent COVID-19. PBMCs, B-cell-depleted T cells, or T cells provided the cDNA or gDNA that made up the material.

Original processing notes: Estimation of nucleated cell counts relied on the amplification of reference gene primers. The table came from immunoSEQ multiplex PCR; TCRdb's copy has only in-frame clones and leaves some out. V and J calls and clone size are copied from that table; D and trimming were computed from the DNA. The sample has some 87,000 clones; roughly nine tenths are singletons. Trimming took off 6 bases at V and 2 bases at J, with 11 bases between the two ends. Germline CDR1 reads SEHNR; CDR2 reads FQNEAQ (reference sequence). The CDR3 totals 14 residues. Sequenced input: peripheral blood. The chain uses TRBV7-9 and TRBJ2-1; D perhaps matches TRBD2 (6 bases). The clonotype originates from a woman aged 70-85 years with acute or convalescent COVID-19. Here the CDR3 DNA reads TGTGCCAGCAGACGACTAGGCCCCTACAATGAGCAGTTCTTC. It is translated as CASRRLGPYNEQFF.